The clone carrying this T cell receptor (beta chain) was seen a single time. Per the original methods: For nucleated cells, counts were estimated from reference gene primer amplification. Clones were sequenced by immunoSEQ multiplex PCR, and TCRdb holds only the in-frame ones, with some missing. Clonal size and the V and J genes are those of that table, whereas D and trimming came from the DNA. Counted here are about 200,000 clones, 70% to 90% occurring once; the ten biggest clones make up 6%. This specimen comes from a study of blood T cell repertoires in COVID-19. Study-wide background: Samples taken during acute and convalescent COVID-19 were collected in the United States, Italy and Spain.

V was clipped by 5 bases and J by 0 bases; unmatched bases: 9. This CDR3 spans 16 amino acids. Germline lookup yields CDR1 SGHTA and CDR2 FQGNSA. The TCR sequence derives from a man aged 40-55 years with active or convalescent COVID-19. The rearrangement joins TRBV7-2 to TRBJ2-7, with 8 positions matching TRBD2. The sample consisted of peripheral blood. In DNA, the CDR3 is TGTGCCAGCAGCCAGGAGCTCGGGGGGGTCTCCTACGAGCAGTACTTC. Its protein is CASSQELGGVSYEQYF.